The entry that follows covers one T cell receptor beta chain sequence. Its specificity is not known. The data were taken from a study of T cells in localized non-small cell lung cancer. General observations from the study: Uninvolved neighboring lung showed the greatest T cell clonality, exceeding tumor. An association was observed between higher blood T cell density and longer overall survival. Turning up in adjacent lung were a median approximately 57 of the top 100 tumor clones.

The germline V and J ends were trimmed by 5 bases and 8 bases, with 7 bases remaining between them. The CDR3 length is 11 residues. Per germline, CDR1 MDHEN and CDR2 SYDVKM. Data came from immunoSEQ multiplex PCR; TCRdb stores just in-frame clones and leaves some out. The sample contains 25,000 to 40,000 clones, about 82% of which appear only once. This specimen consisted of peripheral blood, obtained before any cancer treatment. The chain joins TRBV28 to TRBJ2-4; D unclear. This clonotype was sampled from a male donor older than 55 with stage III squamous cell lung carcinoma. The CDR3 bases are TGTGCCAGCAGTGGTTTGCACATTCAGTACTTC. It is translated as CASSGLHIQYF.